This T cell receptor beta chain originates from a study of Ad26.COV2.S vaccination and SARS-CoV-2 variants. The overall study: Enrolled in COV1001, the donor was in the Ad26.COV2.S trial arm, which received the vaccine. Intramuscular Ad26.COV2.S doses were given once or twice, 56 days apart. Study-wide results and limits: The analyses of TCR breadth and depth may have understated the size of total T cell responses. Spike-specific TCR breadth was greater in vaccine than placebo recipients.

A word on this clone: Its antigen is not known.

Only in-frame clones appear in the TCRdb table, and some are missing; sequencing was by immunoSEQ multiplex PCR. The table records roughly 500,000 clones, approximately 92% of them present only once. Indicated treatment: roughly 19 received Ad26.COV2.S at low or high dose, single or two shots; roughly 5 received placebo; per-sample allocation not given. Sampling happened 63 days after the first vaccine or placebo injection. Sample: peripheral blood, taken in a trial of Ad26.COV2.S vaccine versus placebo. The sequence was collected from a person between 18 and 65 years old who received the Ad26.COV2.S COVID-19 vaccine or a placebo.

CDR3 DNA: TGTGCCAGTATTGCGGGGGGGGCCCGGAATCAGCCCCAGCATTTT. It is translated as CASIAGGARNQPQHF. The gene calls are TRBV19 and TRBJ1-5; weak D call: TRBD1 (6 bases). The V gene lost 7 bases and the J gene lost 4 bases, with 17 bases spanning the gap. The CDR3 is made up of 15 amino acids. Germline V gene sequence: CDR1 LNHDA, CDR2 SQIVND (reference sequence).